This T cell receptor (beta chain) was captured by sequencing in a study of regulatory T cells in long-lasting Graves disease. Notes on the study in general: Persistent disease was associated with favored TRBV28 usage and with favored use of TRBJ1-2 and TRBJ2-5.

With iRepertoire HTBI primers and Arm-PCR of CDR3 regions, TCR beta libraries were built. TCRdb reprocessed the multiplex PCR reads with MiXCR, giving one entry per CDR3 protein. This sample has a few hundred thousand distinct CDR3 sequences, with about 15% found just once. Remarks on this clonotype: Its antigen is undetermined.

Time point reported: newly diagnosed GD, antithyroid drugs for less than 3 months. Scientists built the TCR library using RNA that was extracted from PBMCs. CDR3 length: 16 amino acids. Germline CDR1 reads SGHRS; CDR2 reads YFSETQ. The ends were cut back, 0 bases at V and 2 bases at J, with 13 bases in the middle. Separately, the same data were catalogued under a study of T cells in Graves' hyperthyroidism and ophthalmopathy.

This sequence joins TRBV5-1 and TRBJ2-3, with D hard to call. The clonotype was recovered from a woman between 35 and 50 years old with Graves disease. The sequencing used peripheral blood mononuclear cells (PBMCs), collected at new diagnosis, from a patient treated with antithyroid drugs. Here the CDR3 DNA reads TGCGCCAGCAGCTTGGGGGCTCGCCTGGACACAGATACGCAGTATTTT. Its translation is CASSLGARLDTDTQYF.